This is a list of T cell receptor beta chains from one sample in a study of shared clonotypes between healthy human individuals. Profiled with immunoSEQ multiplex PCR; TCRdb holds only in-frame clones, not every one. Here the sample spans more than 2 million clones, roughly 94% being singletons. What was sequenced was naive CD4+ T cells sorted from blood. These receptor sequences come from a man between 18 and 35 years old in good health. Both conserved end residues are part of each CDR3. The D gene is left open where the match is weak. Size is omitted from some rows. Given values are once, few, many or a class for expanded clones.

clone size,CDR3 length,D gene,J gene,V gene,CDR3 protein,CDR3 DNA
.,17,.,TRBJ2-5,TRBV4-1,CASSQPLRGASGETQYF,TGCGCCAGCAGCCAGCCCCTCAGGGGGGCTTCGGGGGAGACCCAGTACTTC
.,16,.,TRBJ2-7,TRBV15,CATSREIMAGMIEQYF,TGTGCCACCAGCAGAGAAATTATGGCAGGGATGATCGAGCAGTACTTC
.,15,.,TRBJ2-3,TRBV5-4,CASSLTATSTDTQYF,TGTGCCAGCAGCTTGACAGCCACTAGCACAGATACGCAGTATTTT
.,15,TRBD1,TRBJ1-1,TRBV6-5,CASSSTLTGGTEAFF,TGTGCCAGCAGTAGCACCCTAACAGGGGGCACTGAAGCTTTCTTT
.,13,.,TRBJ1-2,TRBV5-1,CASSLGGYYGYTF,TGCGCCAGCAGCTTGGGAGGGTACTATGGCTACACCTTC
.,15,.,TRBJ2-4,TRBV7-9,CASSLSGGAKNIQYF,TGTGCCAGCAGCTTAAGTGGTGGGGCCAAAAACATTCAGTACTTC
once,14,.,TRBJ1-6,TRBV5-6,CASRQTGRNSPLHF,TGTGCCAGCAGGCAGACAGGTAGAAATTCACCCCTCCACTTT
.,16,.,TRBJ2-5,TRBV11-3,CASSLGSGQPQETQYF,TGTGCCAGCAGCTTAGGGAGCGGACAGCCTCAAGAGACCCAGTACTTC
once,15,TRBD1,TRBJ1-1,TRBV6-5,CASRPPHRGVTEAFF,TGTGCCAGCAGGCCCCCCCACAGGGGAGTCACTGAAGCTTTCTTT
once,15,.,TRBJ1-6,TRBV25-1,CASSETTVNNSPLHF,TGTGCCAGCAGTGAAACGACAGTAAATAATTCACCCCTCCACTTT
.,13,.,TRBJ2-1,TRBV4-1,CASSQEGLGEQFF,TGCGCCAGCAGCCAAGAAGGGCTTGGGGAGCAGTTCTTC
.,16,TRBD2,TRBJ2-2,TRBV5-1,CASSTTGLLNTGELFF,TGCGCCAGCAGCACGACGGGACTATTGAACACCGGGGAGCTGTTTTTT
.,15,.,TRBJ1-3,TRBV11-2,CASSSVLTRGNTIYF,TGTGCCAGCAGCTCAGTTCTGACAAGAGGAAACACCATATATTTT
few,13,.,TRBJ2-7,TRBV10-1,CASSEMPVGEQYF,TGCGCCAGCAGTGAGATGCCCGTCGGCGAGCAGTACTTC
.,15,.,TRBJ2-2,TRBV9,CASSGTTGNTGELFF,TGTGCCAGCAGCGGAACGACAGGGAACACCGGGGAGCTGTTTTTT
once,18,TRBD2,TRBJ2-6,TRBV18,CASSTTSGGTSGANVLTF,TGTGCCAGCTCAACGACTAGCGGGGGGACCTCTGGGGCCAACGTCCTGACTTTC
.,14,.,TRBJ1-2,TRBV6-6,CASSYSEGSGGYTF,TGTGCCAGCAGTTACTCCGAAGGGAGTGGGGGCTACACCTTC
.,16,.,TRBJ1-4,TRBV2,CASAEPRGTGNEKLFF,TGTGCCAGCGCTGAGCCCCGGGGTACAGGGAACGAAAAACTGTTTTTT
.,13,TRBD2,TRBJ2-7,TRBV6-5,CASNSGRFNEQYF,TGTGCCAGCAACAGCGGGAGGTTCAACGAGCAGTACTTC
.,13,TRBD2,TRBJ2-5,TRBV5-1,CASSRSGEETQYF,TGCGCCAGCAGCCGGAGCGGGGAAGAGACCCAGTACTTC
.,12,.,TRBJ2-3,TRBV7-9,CASSPDTDTQYF,TGTGCCAGCAGCCCCGACACAGATACGCAGTATTTT
.,16,TRBD1,TRBJ1-1,TRBV28,CASSYDRGPHVAEAFF,TGTGCCAGCAGCTACGACAGGGGGCCTCATGTTGCTGAAGCTTTCTTT